This is a list of T cell receptor beta chains from one sample in a study of cytomegalovirus exposure and HLA in healthy donors. Clones were read by immunoSEQ multiplex PCR, and TCRdb kept only the in-frame ones, dropping some. Among approximately 110,000 clones listed, roughly four fifths were seen once. The sequencing input was PBMCs. The receptors come from a man between 40 and 49 years old in good health and CMV-seronegative. Both conserved end residues are part of each CDR3. A D gene is named only where the DNA matches it firmly. A row's size may be missing; if present it is once, few, many or a size class.

V: TRBV10-1; J: TRBJ2-7; size: -; D: -; CDR3: CASSERVRDYEQYF; DNA: TGCGCCAGCAGTGAGAGGGTCAGGGACTACGAGCAGTACTTC
V: TRBV7-8; J: TRBJ2-7; size: -; D: -; CDR3: CASSLVGGTDSYEQYF; DNA: TGTGCCAGCAGCTTAGTAGGGGGGACAGACTCCTACGAGCAGTACTTC
V: TRBV27; J: TRBJ2-5; size: -; D: TRBD2; CDR3: CASSSLAGWQTQYF; DNA: TGTGCCAGCAGTTCTCTAGCGGGATGGCAGACCCAGTACTTC
V: TRBV30; J: TRBJ2-3; size: -; D: TRBD2; CDR3: CAWTRNGRGTDTQYF; DNA: TGTGCCTGGACTCGAAACGGGAGGGGCACAGATACGCAGTATTTT
V: TRBV19; J: TRBJ1-5; size: -; D: TRBD1; CDR3: CASSMGQGNQPQHF; DNA: TGTGCCAGTAGTATGGGACAGGGGAATCAGCCCCAGCATTTT
V: TRBV29-1; J: TRBJ2-7; size: -; D: -; CDR3: CSVTHSSYEQYF; DNA: TGCAGCGTTACCCACAGCTCCTACGAGCAGTACTTC
V: TRBV6-5; J: TRBJ2-5; size: -; D: TRBD2; CDR3: CASSRGGPPRETQYF; DNA: TGTGCCAGCAGCCGCGGGGGTCCGCCGAGGGAGACCCAGTACTTC
V: TRBV11-2; J: TRBJ2-7; size: -; D: TRBD1; CDR3: CASSEQGALPSYEQYF; DNA: TGTGCCAGCAGCGAACAGGGGGCCTTACCCTCCTACGAGCAGTACTTC
V: TRBV2; J: TRBJ2-5; size: -; D: TRBD1; CDR3: CASSEIRGQETQYF; DNA: TGTGCCAGCAGTGAAATCAGGGGGCAAGAGACCCAGTACTTC
V: TRBV15; J: TRBJ2-3; size: -; D: TRBD2; CDR3: CATSRVGLAGSTDTQYF; DNA: TGTGCCACCAGCAGAGTTGGACTAGCGGGCAGCACAGATACGCAGTATTTT
V: TRBV7-2; J: TRBJ2-7; size: -; D: -; CDR3: CASSLTTYEQYF; DNA: TGTGCCAGCAGCTTAACTACCTACGAGCAGTACTTC
V: TRBV12-5; J: TRBJ2-1; size: -; D: TRBD1; CDR3: CASATAGTASSYNEQFF; DNA: TGTGCTAGTGCCACAGCCGGGACAGCGAGCTCCTACAATGAGCAGTTCTTC
V: TRBV30; J: TRBJ1-5; size: -; D: TRBD1; CDR3: CAWSGTGGVQPQHF; DNA: TGTGCCTGGAGCGGGACAGGGGGCGTTCAGCCCCAGCATTTT
V: TRBV19; J: TRBJ2-7; size: medium-sized; D: -; CDR3: CASSDSGYEQYF; DNA: TGTGCCAGTAGTGATTCGGGTTACGAGCAGTACTTC
V: TRBV5-1; J: TRBJ1-3; size: -; D: TRBD1; CDR3: CASSYRGSTGNTIYF; DNA: TGCGCCAGCAGCTACAGGGGTTCAACTGGAAACACCATATATTTT
V: TRBV27; J: TRBJ1-5; size: -; D: -; CDR3: CASSWRGGSNQPQHF; DNA: TGTGCCAGCAGTTGGCGGGGGGGTAGCAATCAGCCCCAGCATTTT
V: TRBV6-5; J: TRBJ2-1; size: -; D: -; CDR3: CASSYGSPAGGNEQFF; DNA: TGTGCCAGCAGTTACGGGTCCCCGGCCGGAGGGAATGAGCAGTTCTTC
V: TRBV6-6; J: TRBJ2-1; size: few; D: TRBD2; CDR3: CASQLAGTYNEQFF; DNA: TGTGCCAGCCAACTAGCGGGTACTTACAATGAGCAGTTCTTC
V: TRBV6-4; J: TRBJ2-1; size: -; D: -; CDR3: CASSEGQRFGDEQFF; DNA: TGTGCCAGCAGTGAAGGACAGAGGTTTGGCGATGAGCAGTTCTTC
V: TRBV9; J: TRBJ1-2; size: -; D: -; CDR3: CASSVDGTGDYGYTF; DNA: TGTGCCAGCAGCGTAGACGGTACGGGGGACTATGGCTACACCTTC
V: TRBV19; J: TRBJ1-6; size: -; D: -; CDR3: CASSRRDKGPLHF; DNA: TGTGCCAGTAGTCGCCGGGACAAGGGACCCCTCCACTTT
V: TRBV28; J: TRBJ2-5; size: -; D: -; CDR3: CASSLFYRGQGQETQYF; DNA: TGTGCCAGCAGTTTATTTTATAGGGGTCAGGGGCAAGAGACCCAGTACTTC
V: TRBV2; J: TRBJ2-7; size: -; D: -; CDR3: CASGRPAQYF; DNA: TGTGCCAGCGGCAGGCCAGCGCAGTACTTC
V: TRBV7-9; J: TRBJ2-5; size: -; D: -; CDR3: CASSGRERVQETQYF; DNA: TGTGCCAGCAGCGGCCGAGAGAGGGTTCAGGAGACCCAGTACTTC
V: TRBV19; J: TRBJ1-5; size: -; D: TRBD1; CDR3: CASRDRGFNQPQHF; DNA: TGTGCCAGTAGGGACAGGGGCTTCAATCAGCCCCAGCATTTT
V: TRBV4-1; J: TRBJ2-7; size: -; D: -; CDR3: CASSQVEGAYDEQYF; DNA: TGCGCCAGCAGCCAAGTAGAAGGGGCCTACGACGAGCAGTACTTC
V: TRBV11-2; J: TRBJ2-7; size: few; D: -; CDR3: CASSLESGRQYEQYF; DNA: TGTGCCAGCAGCTTAGAGTCGGGGAGGCAGTACGAGCAGTACTTC
V: TRBV19; J: TRBJ2-3; size: -; D: -; CDR3: CASSPRQRPLTDTQYF; DNA: TGTGCCAGTAGTCCCCGCCAGCGGCCTCTCACAGATACGCAGTATTTT
V: TRBV28; J: TRBJ1-1; size: -; D: -; CDR3: CASNPGGERTEAFF; DNA: TGTGCCAGCAACCCGGGAGGGGAGCGCACTGAAGCTTTCTTT
V: TRBV12-5; J: TRBJ1-5; size: once; D: TRBD1; CDR3: CASAYSGTGRQPQHF; DNA: TGTGCTAGTGCCTACTCCGGGACAGGGAGACAGCCCCAGCATTTT
V: TRBV7-2; J: TRBJ1-6; size: few; D: TRBD1; CDR3: CASSLTGQNNSPLHF; DNA: TGTGCCAGCAGCTTGACGGGACAGAATAATTCACCCCTCCACTTT
V: TRBV19; J: TRBJ1-2; size: -; D: -; CDR3: CASSIRGVGNAYGYTF; DNA: TGTGCCAGTAGTATCAGGGGCGTCGGCAATGCCTATGGCTACACCTTC
V: TRBV5-1; J: TRBJ2-5; size: -; D: TRBD2; CDR3: CASSLRLAGDPQETQYF; DNA: TGCGCCAGCAGCCTAAGACTAGCGGGAGACCCCCAAGAGACCCAGTACTTC
V: TRBV28; J: TRBJ2-3; size: -; D: -; CDR3: CASSSPIRGSSTDTQYF; DNA: TGTGCCAGCAGTTCCCCCATTCGGGGATCCAGCACAGATACGCAGTATTTT
V: TRBV4-1; J: TRBJ2-5; size: -; D: TRBD2; CDR3: CASSQNPLAGEAGKTQYF; DNA: TGCGCCAGCAGCCAAAACCCCCTAGCGGGAGAGGCCGGAAAGACCCAGTACTTC
V: TRBV4-3; J: TRBJ2-7; size: -; D: TRBD2; CDR3: CASSQGGGNYEQYF; DNA: TGCGCCAGCAGCCAAGGGGGGGGGAACTACGAGCAGTACTTC
V: TRBV13; J: TRBJ2-5; size: -; D: TRBD2; CDR3: CASSLKAAGGGTQYF; DNA: TGTGCCAGCAGCTTAAAAGCAGCGGGAGGGGGGACCCAGTACTTC
V: TRBV9; J: TRBJ1-4; size: -; D: TRBD1; CDR3: CASSETEGAREKLFF; DNA: TGTGCCAGCAGCGAGACAGAGGGGGCGCGGGAAAAACTGTTTTTT
V: TRBV30; J: TRBJ1-2; size: -; D: TRBD1; CDR3: CALQGAHGYTF; DNA: TGTGCCTTACAGGGGGCTCATGGCTACACCTTC
V: TRBV7-9; J: TRBJ1-2; size: once; D: -; CDR3: CASSSTGLYGYTF; DNA: TGTGCCAGCAGCTCTACAGGGCTCTATGGCTACACCTTC
V: TRBV29-1; J: TRBJ1-5; size: -; D: -; CDR3: CSVTGANQPQHF; DNA: TGCAGCGTCACAGGCGCCAATCAGCCCCAGCATTTT